The rows below give T cell receptor beta chains drawn from one sample of a study of metastatic and nonmetastatic thyroid tumors. TCRdb ran MiXCR on the PCR reads. The sample includes about 30,000 clones, 25% of them seen just once. Material for sequencing was blood. The receptors were sampled from a female donor with papillary thyroid cancer or a benign thyroid nodule (not recorded which). Some clones in this sample may be carry-over from other donors' samples. CDR3s include the opening cysteine and the closing phenylalanine or tryptophan. D genes are given only for firm matches. Not all rows give a size; the values are once, few, many and, for expanded clones, a class.

clone_size j_call d_call v_call cdr3_aa cdr3_nt
many TRBJ2-7 . TRBV5-1 CASSLGAAWEQYF TGCGCCAGCAGCTTGGGGGCGGCTTGGGAGCAGTACTTC
medium-sized TRBJ2-2 TRBD2 TRBV27 CASSFVAGGPSTGELFF TGTGCCAGCAGTTTTGTAGCGGGAGGGCCGAGCACCGGGGAGCTGTTTTTT
. TRBJ1-2 . TRBV3-1 CASSPVLGTTYGYTF TGTGCCAGCAGTCCTGTTCTAGGGACAACCTATGGCTACACCTTC
many TRBJ2-3 TRBD1 TRBV6-1 CASTRDRASTDTQYF TGTGCCAGCACACGGGACAGGGCAAGCACAGATACGCAGTATTTT
many TRBJ2-5 . TRBV5-1 CASSLSSGPQETQYF TGCGCCAGCAGCTTATCGTCAGGGCCCCAAGAGACCCAGTACTTC
. TRBJ1-6 . TRBV5-1 CASSLWVQRSPLHF TGCGCCAGCAGCCTATGGGTACAACGTTCACCCCTCCACTTT
. TRBJ1-4 . TRBV3-1 CASSQVTSEKLFF TGTGCCAGCAGCCAGGTAACATCGGAAAAACTGTTTTTT
. TRBJ1-5 TRBD1 TRBV11-2 CASSERPGQNQPQHF TGTGCCAGCAGCGAGCGACCGGGACAGAATCAGCCCCAGCATTTT
many TRBJ1-1 . TRBV29-1 CSAETGREEAFF TGCAGCGCTGAGACAGGTAGAGAGGAAGCTTTCTTT
many TRBJ2-2 TRBD1 TRBV7-8 CASSYHRDRHTGELFF TGTGCCAGCAGCTACCATCGGGACAGACACACCGGGGAGCTGTTTTTT
many TRBJ2-2 TRBD1 TRBV7-2 CASSFPDRIVVPNTGELFF TGTGCCAGCAGCTTCCCGGACAGGATCGTAGTGCCGAACACCGGGGAGCTGTTTTTT
many TRBJ1-2 . TRBV5-4 CASSYRSGYTF TGTGCCAGCAGCTACAGGTCTGGCTACACCTTC
few TRBJ1-5 . TRBV5-1 CASSLVGGTNQPQHF TGCGCCAGCAGCTTGGTTGGGGGTACCAATCAGCCCCAGCATTTT
many TRBJ2-1 TRBD2 TRBV5-1 CASSFETSGFNEQFF TGCGCCAGCAGCTTTGAAACTAGCGGTTTCAATGAGCAGTTCTTC
many TRBJ1-3 . TRBV3-1 CASSLGRENTIYF TGTGCCAGCAGCCTCGGGCGGGAAAACACCATATATTTT
few TRBJ1-2 TRBD1 TRBV15 CATSRTGNGGYTF TGTGCCACCAGCAGGACAGGGAACGGTGGCTACACCTTC
many TRBJ1-1 . TRBV9 CASSVAKGTEAFF TGTGCCAGCAGCGTAGCTAAGGGTACTGAAGCTTTCTTT
many TRBJ2-2 . TRBV27 CASTTSGTANTGELFF TGTGCCAGCACGACCTCCGGGACTGCGAACACCGGGGAGCTGTTTTTT
. TRBJ1-1 TRBD1 TRBV20-1 CSARVGTVNTEAFF TGCAGTGCTAGAGTCGGGACAGTGAACACTGAAGCTTTCTTT
many TRBJ2-3 . TRBV12-3/TRBV12-4 CASSLRDTQYF TGTGCCAGCAGTTTAAGGGATACGCAGTATTTT
. TRBJ2-3 . TRBV10-3 CAIGTSTDRQYF TGTGCCATAGGGACTTCCACAGATAGGCAGTATTTT
. TRBJ1-1 . TRBV13 CASSHHYLSEAFF TGTGCCAGCAGCCACCACTATTTGTCTGAAGCTTTCTTT
once TRBJ2-7 . TRBV20-1 CSARGGVSHEQYF TGCAGTGCTAGGGGCGGGGTCTCCCACGAGCAGTACTTC
. TRBJ2-3 . TRBV18 CASSLSEDTQYF TGTGCCAGCTCACTCTCGGAAGATACGCAGTATTTT
many TRBJ2-2 TRBD1 TRBV12-3/TRBV12-4 CASSFRGTGAGELFF TGTGCCAGCAGTTTCAGGGGGACAGGCGCCGGGGAGCTGTTTTTT
. TRBJ2-6 TRBD1 TRBV2 CASSVRTGSSGANVLTF TGTGCCAGCAGTGTTAGGACAGGGAGCTCTGGGGCCAACGTCCTGACTTTC
. TRBJ1-4 . TRBV20-1 CSARVGSYNEKLFF TGCAGTGCTAGAGTGGGTTCATATAATGAAAAACTGTTTTTT
. TRBJ1-3 TRBD1 TRBV25-1 CASTGGGDNIYF TGTGCCAGCACAGGGGGCGGAGACAACATATATTTT
few TRBJ2-7 . TRBV12-5 CASGPPGNPYEQYF TGTGCTAGTGGTCCGCCAGGGAATCCCTACGAGCAGTACTTC
many TRBJ1-5 . TRBV6-1 CASKLIGVRISNQPQHF TGTGCCAGCAAATTGATAGGCGTCAGGATTAGCAATCAGCCCCAGCATTTT
once TRBJ2-4 . TRBV4-1 CASSQGDIQYF TGCGCCAGCAGCCAAGGGGACATTCAGTACTTC
many TRBJ2-2 TRBD1 TRBV27 CASSRDRVIGGTGELFF TGTGCCAGCAGCCGGGACAGGGTGATAGGGGGCACCGGGGAGCTGTTTTTT
many TRBJ1-1 TRBD1 TRBV20-1 CSGPTGGGRAEAFF TGCAGTGGGCCTACAGGGGGCGGGCGCGCTGAAGCTTTCTTT
few TRBJ1-1 . TRBV2 CASLQDSYMNTEAFF TGTGCCAGCTTACAGGACAGCTACATGAACACTGAAGCTTTCTTT
many TRBJ2-7 TRBD1 TRBV7-2 CASSLADRGPYEQYF TGTGCCAGCAGCTTAGCGGACAGGGGCCCCTACGAGCAGTACTTC
. TRBJ2-3 TRBD1 TRBV2 CASSGTGITDTQYF TGTGCCAGCTCCGGGACAGGCATCACAGATACGCAGTATTTT
many TRBJ2-1 . TRBV13 CASSFPGREYNEQFF TGTGCCAGCAGCTTCCCAGGTCGGGAGTACAATGAGCAGTTCTTC
. TRBJ2-5 TRBD2 TRBV7-2 CASSATSGQETQYF TGTGCCAGCAGCGCTACTAGCGGGCAAGAGACCCAGTACTTC
many TRBJ2-3 TRBD1 TRBV18 CASSPLPQTGDLTDTQYF TGTGCCAGCTCACCACTTCCGCAAACAGGGGATCTAACAGATACGCAGTATTTT
many TRBJ2-1 TRBD2 TRBV9 CASSAGTSGRMHNEQFF TGTGCCAGCAGCGCCGGGACTAGCGGGAGGATGCACAATGAGCAGTTCTTC
. TRBJ2-6 . TRBV30 CACGALSSGANVLTF TGTGCCTGTGGAGCCCTAAGCTCTGGGGCCAACGTCCTGACTTTC
many TRBJ2-1 TRBD2 TRBV20-1 CSASKTSGAHNEQFF TGCAGTGCTAGTAAGACTAGCGGAGCACACAATGAGCAGTTCTTC
many TRBJ2-3 . TRBV25-1 CASSDMTAQYSTDTQYF TGTGCCAGCAGTGATATGACAGCTCAATATAGCACAGATACGCAGTATTTT
many TRBJ2-3 . TRBV12-3/TRBV12-4 CASLSSGPTDTQYF TGTGCCAGCCTCTCATCGGGTCCCACAGATACGCAGTATTTT
many TRBJ2-3 TRBD2 TRBV19 CASRISGDTQYF TGTGCCAGTAGAATTAGCGGGGATACGCAGTATTTT
. TRBJ2-3 . TRBV20-1 CSASDLLAITQYF TGCAGTGCTAGTGATTTGCTAGCGATTACGCAGTATTTT
many TRBJ2-3 . TRBV15 CATSRDSGPSTQYF TGTGCCACCAGCAGAGATAGCGGACCAAGTACGCAGTATTTT
many TRBJ2-5 . TRBV20-1 CSASSTLVQETQYF TGCAGTGCTAGCTCGACACTTGTACAAGAGACCCAGTACTTC
. TRBJ1-1 . TRBV28 CASSNDDAVF TGTGCCAGCAGTAACGATGATGCTGTCTTT
medium-sized TRBJ1-3 . TRBV6-2/TRBV6-3 CASSYLGRGNTIYF TGTGCCAGCAGTTACTTGGGGCGAGGAAACACCATATATTTT
few TRBJ2-3 . TRBV6-1 CASSQGGTDTQYF TGTGCCAGCAGCCAAGGGGGCACAGATACGCAGTATTTT
many TRBJ2-4 TRBD1 TRBV11-3 CASSLMRGREAKNIQYF TGTGCCAGCAGCTTAATGAGGGGGCGCGAGGCCAAAAACATTCAGTACTTC
few TRBJ1-1 TRBD1 TRBV5-4 CASSLKTTGATEAFF TGTGCCAGCAGCCTCAAGACGACAGGGGCCACTGAAGCTTTCTTT
. TRBJ2-1 . TRBV7-2 CACRLRAGGFF TGTGCCTGCCGCTTAAGGGCCGGAGGGTTCTTC